This T cell receptor beta chain was sequenced for a study of blood T cell repertoires in COVID-19. Study-level background: Sources were T cells, B-cell-depleted T cells, or PBMCs; the material itself was cDNA or gDNA.

In the original analysis: How many nucleated cells were present was estimated from reference gene primer amplification. This table comes from immunoSEQ multiplex PCR, and its TCRdb copy is limited to in-frame clones, with some not included. V, J and clone size are those of that table, while D and trimming were read from the DNA. The sample lists 210,000 or so clones, 89% occurring once. Unmatched junction bases numbered 7, after V lost 3 bases and J lost 5 bases. The CDR3 contains 14 residues. CDR1 is DFQATT, CDR2 SNEGSKA, per germline (reference sequence). This chain connects TRBV20-1 to TRBJ1-5; 7 bases are shared with TRBD1. The sequenced sample was peripheral blood. This clonotype was obtained from a man in his forties with acute or convalescent COVID-19. The CDR3 DNA follows: TGCAGTGCTAGTTCTCGCAGGGGGGATCAGCCCCAGCATTTT. Translation gives CSASSRRGDQPQHF.